This T cell receptor (beta chain) appears in the sequencing data of a study of T cell responses to AZD1222 COVID-19 vaccine. Study as a whole: The analysis combined second doses at about 4 or about 12 weeks. General observations from the study: Recipients of two AZD1222 doses showed rising Spike-specific TCR breadth and depth. Donors were mostly white British, more females; clonal diversity possibly underestimated.

Looked up from germline, CDR1 is LNHNV and CDR2 is YYDKDF (reference sequence). The CDR3 loop spans 16 amino acids. V shed 5 bases, J shed 4 bases, and the junction held 11 bases outside the gene matches. Assay: immunoSEQ multiplex PCR; the TCRdb copy retains only in-frame clones and omits some. The table has tens of thousands of clones, approximately 90% seen once. About this clone itself: Its antigen remains unidentified.

Sequences were derived from peripheral blood, sampled on day 0 of AZD1222 vaccination. The receptor was derived from an adult in good health. This chain uses TRBV15 with TRBJ1-5; TRBD1 matches 7 bases. The CDR3 coding sequence is TGTGCCACCAGCCCTAATCGGGGGACAGCAAATCAGCCCCAGCATTTT. It encodes CATSPNRGTANQPQHF.